This TCR beta chain was obtained from a study of OX40 agonist ivuxolimab in advanced cancers. At the level of the study: Ivuxolimab is a fully human IgG2 antibody that activates OX40 (CD134).

A word on this clone: The antigen is undetermined.

Excluded were patients having autoimmune disease history or systemic immunosuppression. Sequencing used immunoSEQ multiplex PCR; TCRdb keeps in-frame clones, though not all of them. In the table there are 85,000 to 100,000 clones, 85% to 95% of which are singletons. The CDR3 runs 15 residues. The germline CDR1 and CDR2 sequences are SGHAT and FQNNGV. Trimming pared 1 base from V and 4 bases from J, leaving 11 bases between. Study results and limitations: At 0.1 to 3.0 mg/kg, clonal expansion of CD4+ and CD8+ blood T cells had occurred by week 6.

The sample here was CD4+ or CD8+ T cells sorted from blood, taken in a trial of the OX40 agonist ivuxolimab. This chain links TRBV11-2 with TRBJ1-5, with unresolved D. The clonotype comes from an adult with an advanced solid tumor such as melanoma, head and neck, liver or kidney cancer. CDR3 in DNA: TGTGCCAGCAGCTTAGGACAAGACTTTAATCAGCCCCAGCATTTT. This sequence encodes CASSLGQDFNQPQHF. The whole variable domain, filled in from reference TRBV11-2 and TRBJ1-5, reads EAGVAQSPRYKIIEKRQSVAFWCNPISGHATLYWYQQILGQGPKLLIQFQNNGVVDDSQLPKDRFSAERLKGVDSTLKIQPAKLEDSAVYLCASSLGQDFNQPQHFGDGTRLSIL.